Each of the 30 T cell receptor beta chains below was sequenced from the same sample in a study of blood T cell repertoires in COVID-19. This table comes from immunoSEQ multiplex PCR, and its TCRdb copy is limited to in-frame clones, with some not included. The sample consists of fewer than 350,000 clones, more than 75% of them appearing once. The material sequenced was PBMCs or T cells enriched from blood (not recorded which). These receptors were taken from a middle-aged woman with acute COVID-19.

V usage is TRBV19 and J usage is TRBJ2-7; D might be TRBD2 (6 bases). This CDR3 spans 15 amino acids. Per the germline V gene, CDR1 is LNHDA and CDR2 is SQIVND (reference sequence). With 5 bases removed from V and 0 bases from J, the gap between germline ends came to 14 bases. CDR3 amino acids: CASSWRDSSSYEQYF. The CDR3 coding sequence is TGTGCCAGTAGTTGGCGGGACTCAAGCTCCTACGAGCAGTACTTC.

The chain recombines TRBV19 with TRBJ1-1; D may be TRBD1 (5 bases). The ends were cut back, 10 bases at V and 3 bases at J, with 15 bases in the middle. This CDR3 contains 13 residues. Germline V CDR1 and CDR2: LNHDA, SQIVND (reference sequence). The CDR3, as DNA: TGTGCCAATCACCGGGGAGGGGACACTGAAGCTTTCTTT. It yields the protein CANHRGGDTEAFF.

This clone was seen once. The V gene is TRBV7-8, the J gene TRBJ2-1; 9 bases line up with TRBD1. The CDR3 totals 17 residues. V lost 2 bases, J lost 8 bases, and 13 bases stayed unmatched. Germline assignment: CDR1 SGHVS and CDR2 FQNEAQ. The CDR3 DNA reads TGTGCCAGCAGCTTATTCTCAGGGACAGGGAATTCGGATGAGCAGTTCTTC. Translated, it gives CASSLFSGTGNSDEQFF.

The CDR3 here is CASSTTGNSPLHF. CDR3 DNA sequence: TGTGCCAGCAGTACGACAGGGAATTCACCCCTCCACTTT. The chain employs TRBV7-3 and TRBJ1-6; 7 bases line up with TRBD1. The CDR3 contains 13 residues. After removal of 6 bases from V and 7 bases from J, the junction contained 3 bases not matched to a gene. Germline V gene sequence: CDR1 SGHTA, CDR2 FQGTGA.

CDR3: CASSVTLTGTAQYF. CDR3 nucleotide sequence: TGTGCCAGCAGCGTTACCCTGACAGGTACGGCCCAGTACTTC. The J gene is TRBJ2-7, the V gene TRBV6-2 or TRBV6-3, with D perhaps TRBD1 (6 bases). Germline-derived CDR1 and CDR2 are MNHEY and SVGEGT. CDR3 length equals 14 residues. V gave up 6 bases and J gave up 10 bases, with 22 bases separating them.

The chain is built from TRBV2 and TRBJ2-3, with 10 bases lining up with TRBD1. After removal of 6 bases from V and 1 base from J, the junction contained 7 bases not matched to a gene. The CDR3 has 16 residues. Per germline, CDR1 SNHLY and CDR2 FYNNEI. The CDR3 bases are TGTGCCAGCAGCGACTTGACAGGGGGCGGCACAGATACGCAGTATTTT. Its translation: CASSDLTGGGTDTQYF.

V is TRBV11-3 and J is TRBJ1-2, with 8 bases matching TRBD1. Germline values: CDR1 SGHNT, CDR2 YENEEA. V was pared by 3 bases and J by 8 bases, with 5 bases of the junction left unmatched. The CDR3 is made up of 13 amino acids. The CDR3 loop is CASSFQGAYGYTF. The CDR3 DNA sequence: TGTGCCAGCAGCTTCCAGGGGGCTTACGGCTACACCTTC.

As DNA, the CDR3 is TGTGCCAGCTCACCACCCCGGGACAGGGAGCCTAATGAAAAACTGTTTTTT. It is translated as CASSPPRDREPNEKLFF. The chain employs TRBV18 and TRBJ1-4; the match to TRBD1 covers 9 bases. CDR1 is KGHSH, CDR2 LQKENI, per germline. The CDR3 consists of 17 residues. V was clipped by 0 bases and J by 3 bases; unmatched bases: 5. Full variable domain (outside the CDR3, taken from reference TRBV18 and TRBJ1-4): NAGVMQNPRHLVRRRGQEARLRCSPMKGHSHVYWYRQLPEEGLKFMVYLQKENIIDESGMPKERFSAEFPKEGPSILRIQQVVRGDSAAYFCASSPPRDREPNEKLFFGSGTQLSVL.

The chain is built from TRBV2 and TRBJ2-3; D remains ambiguous. With 7 bases removed from V and 2 bases from J, the gap between germline ends came to 4 bases. This CDR3 has 11 amino acids. From germline, CDR1 is SNHLY and CDR2 FYNNEI. DNA for the CDR3: TGTGCCAGCACCCTCACAGATACGCAGTATTTT. The encoded protein is CASTLTDTQYF.

This clone was picked up one time. The chain joins TRBV27 to TRBJ2-7; 7 bases are shared with TRBD2. Germline assignment: CDR1 MNHEY and CDR2 SMNVEV (reference sequence). The V and J ends lost 0 bases and 0 bases, in that order; junction bases with no gene match: 2. The CDR3 runs 15 residues. This chain's CDR3 is CASSLSGGTSYEQYF. The CDR3 bases are TGTGCCAGCAGTTTATCGGGGGGGACCTCCTACGAGCAGTACTTC.

V is TRBV2 and J is TRBJ1-4; 7 bases are shared with TRBD1. CDR1 SNHLY and CDR2 FYNNEI come from the germline V gene. V gave up 3 bases and J gave up 8 bases; unmatched junction bases: 6. The CDR3 sequence is 14 residues long. CDR3 region: CASSEEGAREKLFF. CDR3 nucleotide sequence: TGTGCCAGCAGTGAGGAGGGGGCGCGAGAAAAACTGTTTTTT.

The gene calls are TRBV7-9 and TRBJ2-5; tentative D call: TRBD2 (5 bases). Trimming cost V 4 bases and J 1 base, with 13 bases left between them. This CDR3 contains 15 residues. Germline loops: CDR1 SEHNR, CDR2 FQNEAQ (reference sequence). CDR3 residues: CASSSPRLAQETQYF. CDR3 coding DNA: TGTGCCAGCAGCTCCCCCCGGCTAGCCCAAGAGACCCAGTACTTC.

The chain carries TRBV7-2 and TRBJ2-3; perhaps TRBD2 as D (6 bases). CDR3 length: 16 residues. Germline CDR1 reads SGHTA; CDR2 reads FQGNSA. V gave up 0 bases and J gave up 1 base, with 11 bases separating them. The CDR3 DNA follows: TGTGCCAGCAGCTTAGCGGCGGGACCGGGCACAGATACGCAGTATTTT. Its translation is CASSLAAGPGTDTQYF.

This chain uses TRBV2 with TRBJ1-5; D ambiguous. Trimming shortened V by 2 bases and J by 7 bases, and 12 bases separated the two germline ends. Germline V CDR1 and CDR2: SNHLY, FYNNEI. The CDR3 runs 14 residues. The CDR3 region is CASSETTGGQPQHF. CDR3 sequence (DNA): TGTGCCAGCAGTGAAACCACCGGAGGGCAGCCCCAGCATTTT.

J is TRBJ2-3 and V is TRBV29-1, with 10 bases that match TRBD1. CDR1 and CDR2 from the germline V gene are SQVTM and ANQGSEA. This CDR3 comprises 12 residues. The trim removed 3 bases at V and 6 bases at J, leaving 0 bases unmatched. DNA for the CDR3: TGCAGCGTTGAGACAGGGGGCGATACGCAGTATTTT. This sequence encodes CSVETGGDTQYF.

The CDR3 DNA reads as TGTGCCAGCAGCTTGGGTGGGCTTAGCTATGGCTACACCTTC. Translating it yields CASSLGGLSYGYTF. This chain connects TRBV5-6 to TRBJ1-2; no clear D gene. In germline, CDR1 is SGHDT, CDR2 YYEEEE. The CDR3 contains 14 residues. V shed 0 bases and J shed 4 bases, with 10 bases lying between them.

This clone has more than one count but fewer than ten. The chain employs TRBV18 and TRBJ1-5; D perhaps matches TRBD1 (5 bases). Germline V gene lookup returns CDR1 KGHSH and CDR2 LQKENI. The CDR3 contains 15 residues. Trimming removed 2 bases at V and 6 bases at J, with 14 bases between. CDR3 protein: CASSPDRGKGQPQHF. CDR3 DNA: TGTGCCAGCTCACCAGACAGAGGAAAGGGTCAGCCCCAGCATTTT.

This chain links TRBV7-2 with TRBJ2-3, with unresolved D. Per the germline V gene, CDR1 is SGHTA and CDR2 is FQGNSA. With 5 bases removed from V and 6 bases from J, the gap between germline ends came to 9 bases. The CDR3 spans 12 residues. DNA of the CDR3: TGTGCCAGCAGCCCAAACATCGATACGCAGTATTTT. It is translated as CASSPNIDTQYF. Using reference TRBV7-2 and TRBJ2-3 for the parts outside the CDR3, the full variable domain is GAGVSQSPSNKVTEKGKDVELRCDPISGHTALYWYRQSLGQGLEFLIYFQGNSAPDKSGLPSDRFSAERTGGSVSTLTIQRTQQEDSAVYLCASSPNIDTQYFGPGTRLTVL.

This sequence joins TRBV28 and TRBJ2-1; D may be TRBD1 (5 bases). V lost 8 bases and J lost 12, with 17 bases in between. The CDR3 loop spans 12 amino acids. Germline V gives CDR1 MDHEN, CDR2 SYDVKM. The CDR3 DNA reads as TGTGCCAGCGGTAGACAGTATTATTGGCAGTTCTTC. This gives the protein CASGRQYYWQFF.

The chain joins TRBV30 to TRBJ1-2, with D maybe TRBD1 (6 bases). This CDR3 spans 11 amino acids. Germline V gives CDR1 GTSNPN, CDR2 SVGIG (reference sequence). Trimming removed 2 bases at V and 7 bases at J, with 8 bases between. CDR3 sequence (DNA): TGTGCCTGGAGTCCAGGGGTTGGCTACACCTTC. It translates to CAWSPGVGYTF.

The chain uses TRBV11-2 and TRBJ2-7, with 11 nucleotides matching TRBD2. Germline V gene lookup returns CDR1 SGHAT and CDR2 FQNNGV. The CDR3 extends over 16 amino acids. Unmatched junction bases numbered 8, after V lost 7 bases and J lost 0 bases. CDR3 nucleotides: TGTGCCAGCAAACGACTAGCGGGAAAAAGCTCCTACGAGCAGTACTTC. Encoded protein: CASKRLAGKSSYEQYF.

The genes are TRBV7-2 and TRBJ2-7; D is possibly TRBD1 (5 bases). This CDR3 has 15 residues. V lost 1 base to trimming and J lost 0 bases, with 10 bases between them. CDR1 and CDR2 (germline): SGHTA, FQGNSA. DNA for the CDR3: TGTGCCAGCAGCTTAGGTCGACAGCTCTCCTACGAGCAGTACTTC. Translated, it gives CASSLGRQLSYEQYF.

The J gene is TRBJ2-3, the V gene TRBV2; 10 nucleotides line up with TRBD2. CDR1 is SNHLY, CDR2 FYNNEI, per germline. The CDR3 has 15 amino acids. The junction had 7 bases not matched to a gene; V was cut back by 4 bases and J by 6 bases. CDR3 nucleotide sequence: TGTGCCAGCAGTGGATGGGATAGCGGGGGGGATACGCAGTATTTT. Its protein is CASSGWDSGGDTQYF.

J is TRBJ1-3 and V is TRBV30; the D gene is possibly TRBD1 (5 bases). This CDR3 spans 13 amino acids. Germline V gene data show CDR1 as GTSNPN and CDR2 as SVGIG (reference sequence). V lost 3 bases and J lost 4, with 10 bases in between. The CDR3 here is CAWRGGGGNTIYF. The DNA for the CDR3 is TGTGCCTGGAGGGGGGGAGGCGGAAACACCATATATTTT.

The chain has TRBV5-1 and TRBJ1-2; a possible D gene is TRBD1 (6 bases). CDR3 length equals 16 residues. Germline loops: CDR1 SGHRS, CDR2 YFSETQ. Trimming cost V 4 bases and J 4 bases, with 20 bases left between them. CDR3 region: CASSPYGQRTFYGYTF. The CDR3 region has the DNA TGCGCCAGCAGCCCCTACGGACAGCGGACATTCTATGGCTACACCTTC.

Comment on this clone: This CDR3 is also generated by other DNA sequences in the sample. J is TRBJ2-7 and V is TRBV6-5; TRBD1 matches at 10 bases. Germline assignment: CDR1 MNHEY and CDR2 SVGAGI. The CDR3 runs to 14 residues. J was trimmed by 4 bases and V by 5 bases; bases with no gene match: 5. CDR3 in DNA: TGTGCCAGCAGTCCCGGGACAGGGGTTTACGAGCAGTACTTC. Protein product: CASSPGTGVYEQYF.

The chain combines TRBV2 with TRBJ2-1, with D possibly being TRBD2 (6 bases). The CDR3 is 13 amino acids. V was clipped by 7 bases and J by 8 bases, with 15 bases between them. Germline CDR1 SNHLY, CDR2 FYNNEI. CDR3 sequence (DNA): TGTGCCAGCAAGTTAGCGGAGAAGGATGAGCAGTTCTTC. As protein: CASKLAEKDEQFF.

On this clone itself: Likely a read error: the CDR3 ends without its conserved phenylalanine or tryptophan. The DNA is omitted, as the CDR3 cannot be located on it reliably, and the CDR3 follows TCRdb's listing. This chain connects TRBV2 to TRBJ1-6; no DNA check was done on the table's D call, TRBD1. Germline V gene sequence: CDR1 SNHLY, CDR2 FYNNEI. The CDR3 length is 11 residues, termini included. CDR3 region: CASSDFQVLYL.

This chain connects TRBV28 to TRBJ1-1; no firm D call. The CDR3 has 16 amino acids. V shed 1 base and J shed 9 bases, with 21 bases lying between them. The germline V gene has CDR1 MDHEN and CDR2 SYDVKM. DNA for the CDR3: TGTGCCAGCAGTTTATTTGGCAGCTCAACCCACTACAAAGCTTTCTTT. Translation gives CASSLFGSSTHYKAFF.

This clone occurred once. This chain joins TRBV28 and TRBJ1-3; D not certain. V dropped 7 bases and J dropped 0 bases, with 7 bases sitting between them. Germline V gene sequence: CDR1 MDHEN, CDR2 SYDVKM. This CDR3 has 13 residues. The CDR3 sequence: CASTLNSGNTIYF. The CDR3 nucleotides are TGTGCCAGCACCCTAAACTCTGGAAACACCATATATTTT.